This TCR beta chain was found in a study of T-cell memory formation after mild COVID-19. This clonotype was seen a handful of times. TCRdb redid the calling of the 5' RACE reads with MiXCR, one entry per CDR3 protein. The sample holds hundreds of thousands of distinct CDR3 sequences, 15% to 20% seen once. Losses at the gene ends were 5 bases for V and 0 bases for J; bases not matched to a gene: 10. The CDR3 has 16 residues. Germline CDR1 and CDR2: DFQATT and SNEGSKA (reference sequence). The chain recombines TRBV20-1 with TRBJ2-3; 8 nucleotides align to TRBD1. The TCR sequence derives from an adult woman who had mild COVID-19 (a few samples of this study predate the infection). Cell type and time point are not known. Sequenced: PBMCs or a T cell subset sorted from them (not recorded which). CDR3 loop: CSALSTGASSTDTQYF. The CDR3 nucleotides read TGCAGTGCTTTATCGACAGGGGCATCTAGCACAGATACGCAGTATTTT.